This T cell receptor (beta chain) was found in a study of blood T cells in healthy people across ages. Study conclusions and caveats: The study found TCR beta diversity correlated strongly with naive T cell percentage.

CDR1 and CDR2 (germline): MDHEN, SYDVKM. The CDR3 spans 15 residues. V lost 5 bases and J 0 bases, leaving 13 bases between the germline ends. Every sample gave at least 5.5 micrograms of total RNA when it was extracted. A remark on this clonotype: The antigen is not known.

The use of a sample-barcoded 5' primer and a J-beta primer mix characterized a second PCR of 7 to 11 cycles. TCRdb reprocessed the 5' RACE reads with MiXCR, giving one entry per CDR3 protein. This sample has about 670,000 distinct CDR3 sequences, with roughly half found just once. The TCR sequence derives from a woman at least 80 years old in good health. What was sequenced was blood. The chain joins TRBV28 to TRBJ1-2; weak D call: TRBD1 (5 bases). This CDR3 is CASSTPLGANYGYTF. Written as DNA, the CDR3 is TGTGCCAGCAGTACCCCCTTAGGGGCTAACTATGGCTACACCTTC.